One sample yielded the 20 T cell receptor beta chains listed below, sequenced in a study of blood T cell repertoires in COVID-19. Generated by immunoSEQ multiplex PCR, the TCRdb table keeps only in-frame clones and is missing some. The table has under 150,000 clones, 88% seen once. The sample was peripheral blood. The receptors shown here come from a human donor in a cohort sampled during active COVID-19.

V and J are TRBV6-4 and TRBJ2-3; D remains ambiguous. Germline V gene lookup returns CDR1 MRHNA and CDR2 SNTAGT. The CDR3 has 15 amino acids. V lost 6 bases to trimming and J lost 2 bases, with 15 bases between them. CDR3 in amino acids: CASSDRGESTDTQYF. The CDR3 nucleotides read TGTGCCAGCAGCGATCGCGGTGAATCCACAGATACGCAGTATTTT.

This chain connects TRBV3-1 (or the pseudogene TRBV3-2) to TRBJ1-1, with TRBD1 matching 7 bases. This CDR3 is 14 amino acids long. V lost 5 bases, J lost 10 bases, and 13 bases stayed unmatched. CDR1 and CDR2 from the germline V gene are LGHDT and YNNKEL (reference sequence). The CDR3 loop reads CASSARTGTWRAFF. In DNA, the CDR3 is TGTGCCAGCAGCGCCCGGACAGGTACGTGGAGAGCTTTCTTT.

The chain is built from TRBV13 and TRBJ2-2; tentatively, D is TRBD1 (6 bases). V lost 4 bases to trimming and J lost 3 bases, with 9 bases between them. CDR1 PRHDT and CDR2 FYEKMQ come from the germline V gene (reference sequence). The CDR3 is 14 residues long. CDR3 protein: CASSSDRYTGELFF. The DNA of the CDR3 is TGTGCCAGCAGCTCGGACAGATACACCGGGGAGCTGTTTTTT.

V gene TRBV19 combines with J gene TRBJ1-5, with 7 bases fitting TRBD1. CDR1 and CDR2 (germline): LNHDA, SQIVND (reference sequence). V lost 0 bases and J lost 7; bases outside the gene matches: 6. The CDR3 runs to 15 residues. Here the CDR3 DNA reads TGTGCCAGTAGTATAGAAAAGGGGGCAGAGCAGCCCCAGCATTTT. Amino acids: CASSIEKGAEQPQHF.

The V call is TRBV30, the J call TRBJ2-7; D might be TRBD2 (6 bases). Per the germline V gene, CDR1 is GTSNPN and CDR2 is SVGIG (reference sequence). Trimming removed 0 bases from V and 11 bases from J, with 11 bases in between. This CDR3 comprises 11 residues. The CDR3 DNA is TGTGCCTGGAGTGTCGGGGACTCTAAGTACTTC. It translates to CAWSVGDSKYF.

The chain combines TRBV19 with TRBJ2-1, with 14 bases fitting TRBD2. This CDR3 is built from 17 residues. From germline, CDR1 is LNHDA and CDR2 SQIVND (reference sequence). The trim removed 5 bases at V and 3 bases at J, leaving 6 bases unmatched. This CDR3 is CASSGVGLAGVYNEQFF. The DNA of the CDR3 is TGTGCCAGTAGTGGGGTGGGACTAGCGGGAGTCTACAATGAGCAGTTCTTC.

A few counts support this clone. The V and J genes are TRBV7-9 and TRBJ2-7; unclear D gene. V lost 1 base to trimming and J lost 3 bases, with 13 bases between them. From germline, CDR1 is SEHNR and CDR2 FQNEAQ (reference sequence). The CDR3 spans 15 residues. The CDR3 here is CASSLGSGYSYEQYF. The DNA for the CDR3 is TGTGCCAGCAGCTTAGGGTCTGGGTACAGCTACGAGCAGTACTTC. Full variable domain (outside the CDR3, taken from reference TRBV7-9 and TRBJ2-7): DTGVSQNPRHKITKRGQNVTFRCDPISEHNRLYWYRQTLGQGPEFLTYFQNEAQLEKSRLLSDRFSAERPKGSFSTLEIQRTEQGDSAMYLCASSLGSGYSYEQYFGPGTRLTVT.

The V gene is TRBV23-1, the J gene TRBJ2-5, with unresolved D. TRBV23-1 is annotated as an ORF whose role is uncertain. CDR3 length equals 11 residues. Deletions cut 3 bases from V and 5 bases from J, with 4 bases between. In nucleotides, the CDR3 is TGCGCCAGCAGTCACGGGGAGACCCAGTACTTC. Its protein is CASSHGETQYF.

The CDR3 nucleotides are TGTGCCAGCAGCCCCGGGACAGGAGTCCAAGAGACCCAGTACTTC. This encodes CASSPGTGVQETQYF. The rearrangement joins TRBV27 to TRBJ2-5, with 8 bases lining up with TRBD1. CDR3 length equals 15 residues. Germline trimming cut 6 bases from V and 1 base from J; bases unmatched to any gene: 7. Germline lookup yields CDR1 MNHEY and CDR2 SMNVEV (reference sequence).

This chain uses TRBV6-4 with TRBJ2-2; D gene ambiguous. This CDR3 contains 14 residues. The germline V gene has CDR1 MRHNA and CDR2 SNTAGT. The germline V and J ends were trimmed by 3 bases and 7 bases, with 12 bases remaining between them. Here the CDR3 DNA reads TGTGCCAGCAGTGATTCCGACTTCAGCGGGGAGCTGTTTTTT. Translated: CASSDSDFSGELFF.

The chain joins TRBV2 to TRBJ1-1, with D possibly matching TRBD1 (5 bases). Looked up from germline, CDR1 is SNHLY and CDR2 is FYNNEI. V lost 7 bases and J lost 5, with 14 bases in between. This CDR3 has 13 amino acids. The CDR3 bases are TGTGCCAGCACGCGGGGGGTGGAGACTGAAGCTTTCTTT. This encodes CASTRGVETEAFF.

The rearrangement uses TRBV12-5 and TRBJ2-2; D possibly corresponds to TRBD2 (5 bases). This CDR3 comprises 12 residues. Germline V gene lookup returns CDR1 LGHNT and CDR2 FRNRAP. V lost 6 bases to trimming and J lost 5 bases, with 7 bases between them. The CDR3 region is CASGGGTGELFF. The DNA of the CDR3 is TGTGCTAGTGGGGGCGGGACCGGGGAGCTGTTTTTT. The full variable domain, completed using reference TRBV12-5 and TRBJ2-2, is DARVTQTPRHKVTEMGQEVTMRCQPILGHNTVFWYRQTMMQGLELLAYFRNRAPLDDSGMPKDRFSAEMPDATLATLKIQPSEPRDSAVYFCASGGGTGELFFGEGSRLTVL.

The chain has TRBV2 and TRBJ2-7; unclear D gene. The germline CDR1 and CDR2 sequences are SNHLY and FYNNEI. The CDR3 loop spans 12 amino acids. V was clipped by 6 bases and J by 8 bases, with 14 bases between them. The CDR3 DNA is TGTGCCAGCAGGGCGGCGTCCCCTCAGCAGTACTTC. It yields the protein CASRAASPQQYF.

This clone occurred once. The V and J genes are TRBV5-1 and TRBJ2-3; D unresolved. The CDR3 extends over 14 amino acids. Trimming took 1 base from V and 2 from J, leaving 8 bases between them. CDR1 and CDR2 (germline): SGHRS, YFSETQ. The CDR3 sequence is CASSLTVLTDTQYF. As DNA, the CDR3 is TGCGCCAGCAGCTTGACCGTACTCACAGATACGCAGTATTTT.

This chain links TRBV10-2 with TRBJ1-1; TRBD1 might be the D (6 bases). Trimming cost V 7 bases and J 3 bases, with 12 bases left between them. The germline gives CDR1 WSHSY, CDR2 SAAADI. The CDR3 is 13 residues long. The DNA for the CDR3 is TGCGCCAGCAACCGGGGGGCAGACACTGAAGCTTTCTTT. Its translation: CASNRGADTEAFF.

The chain's CDR3 is CATSAGGGAREQFF. In DNA, the CDR3 is TGTGCCACAAGTGCGGGCGGGGGGGCTCGTGAGCAGTTCTTC. The V gene is TRBV30, the J gene TRBJ2-1; 9 bases line up with TRBD2. There are 14 residues in the CDR3. The germline V gene encodes CDR1 GTSNPN and CDR2 SVGIG (reference sequence). The V segment lost 8 bases and the J segment 9 bases; nucleotides outside the gene matches: 14.

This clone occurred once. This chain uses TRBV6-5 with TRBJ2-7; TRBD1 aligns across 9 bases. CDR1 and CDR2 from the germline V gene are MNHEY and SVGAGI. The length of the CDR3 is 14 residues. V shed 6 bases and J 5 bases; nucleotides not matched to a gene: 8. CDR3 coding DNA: TGTGCCAGCAGCCTCTTACAGGGGGCGAACGAGCAGTACTTC. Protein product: CASSLLQGANEQYF.

As DNA, the CDR3 is TGTGCCAGCTCACCGAGACAGGGCTTCTACGAGCAGTACTTC. It specifies CASSPRQGFYEQYF. The J gene is TRBJ2-7, the V gene TRBV18, with TRBD1 matching 7 bases. V trimming: 3 bases; J trimming: 3 bases; junction bases outside the gene matches: 5. Germline-derived CDR1 and CDR2 are KGHSH and LQKENI. There are 14 residues in the CDR3.

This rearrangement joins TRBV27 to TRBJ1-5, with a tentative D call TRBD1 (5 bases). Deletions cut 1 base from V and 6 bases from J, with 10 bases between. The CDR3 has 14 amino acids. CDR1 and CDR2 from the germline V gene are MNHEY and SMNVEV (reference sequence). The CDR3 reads CASSLYRGGQPQHF. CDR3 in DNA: TGTGCCAGCAGTTTATATCGGGGGGGTCAGCCCCAGCATTTT.

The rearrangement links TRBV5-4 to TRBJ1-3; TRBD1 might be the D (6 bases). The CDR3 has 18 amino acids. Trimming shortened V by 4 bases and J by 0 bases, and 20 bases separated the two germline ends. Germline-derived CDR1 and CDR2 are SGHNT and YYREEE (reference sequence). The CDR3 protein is CASSPGGGGPGSGNTIYF. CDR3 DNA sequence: TGTGCCAGCAGCCCGGGAGGTGGGGGCCCAGGCTCTGGAAACACCATATATTTT.